Listed here are 19 T cell receptor beta chains from one sample, sequenced in a study of lymphopenia after photon versus proton radiotherapy. TCRdb keeps only in-frame clones here, not all; method: immunoSEQ multiplex PCR. Of 30,000 or so clones listed, roughly 90% are singletons. Sample: peripheral blood, taken from a patient treated with proton-based radiotherapy. The source is a woman aged 60 to 75 with cholangiocarcinoma. Some clones in this sample may be carry-over from other donors' samples.

The chain employs TRBV30 and TRBJ1-5; 7 bases are a match to TRBD1. CDR1 GTSNPN and CDR2 SVGIG come from the germline V gene (reference sequence). This CDR3 region has 15 residues. The ends lost 1 base at V and 5 bases at J; junction bases unmatched: 8. The CDR3 region has the DNA TGTGCCTGGAGTGGAGGAGGGGGCGGGTATCAGCCCCAGCATTTT. Protein product: CAWSGGGGGYQPQHF. Complete variable domain (other parts from reference TRBV30 and TRBJ1-5): SQTIHQWPATLVQPVGSPLSLECTVEGTSNPNLYWYRQAAGRGLQLLFYSVGIGQISSEVPQNLSASRPQDRQFILSSKKLLLSDSGFYLCAWSGGGGGYQPQHFGDGTRLSIL.

This chain joins TRBV9 and TRBJ2-5; no definite D call. Germline CDR1 SGDLS, CDR2 YYNGEE. The CDR3 is 15 amino acids. Trimming removed 0 bases at V and 3 bases at J, with 12 bases between. This CDR3 reads CASSVGLLDKETQYF. The CDR3 region has the DNA TGTGCCAGCAGCGTAGGTCTTCTAGACAAAGAGACCCAGTACTTC.

V and J are TRBV19 and TRBJ2-7; 8 bases are shared with TRBD2. Germline V CDR1 and CDR2: LNHDA, SQIVND (reference sequence). This CDR3 has 16 residues. J lost 2 bases, V lost 9 bases, and 15 bases had no gene match. DNA for the CDR3: TGTGCCAGCGCCACGCGGGGAGTAGCGGGACCCTACGAGCAGTACTTC. This gives the protein CASATRGVAGPYEQYF.

V and J are TRBV5-4 and TRBJ1-1, with a tentative D call TRBD1 (6 bases). This CDR3 is built from 13 residues. The V gene lost 0 bases and the J gene lost 6 bases, with 9 bases spanning the gap. Per germline, CDR1 SGHNT and CDR2 YYREEE (reference sequence). For the CDR3, the DNA is TGTGCCAGCAGCTTGGTGGGGGCCCCTGAAGCTTTCTTT. Its translation: CASSLVGAPEAFF.

V is TRBV2 and J is TRBJ1-3, with D uncertain. This CDR3 contains 12 residues. V was trimmed by 9 bases and J by 4 bases, leaving 10 bases between them. CDR1 SNHLY and CDR2 FYNNEI come from the germline V gene. This chain's CDR3 is CASRFGGNTIYF. CDR3 coding DNA: TGTGCCAGTCGCTTCGGGGGAAACACCATATATTTT.

The chain is built from TRBV7-8 and TRBJ2-1; the D gene is possibly TRBD1 (5 bases). Looked up from germline, CDR1 is SGHVS and CDR2 is FQNEAQ. V was clipped by 1 base and J by 8 bases, with 15 bases between them. CDR3 length: 15 amino acids. This CDR3 reads CASSLDQGRFDEQFF. As DNA, the CDR3 is TGTGCCAGCAGCTTAGACCAGGGCAGATTCGATGAGCAGTTCTTC.

This clone appeared a few times. The CDR3 coding sequence is TGTGCCAGCAGCTCAGGTGCGGGGACTGGAAACACCATATATTTT. This encodes CASSSGAGTGNTIYF. V and J are TRBV7-9 and TRBJ1-3; D unresolved. The CDR3 is made up of 15 amino acids. Germline values: CDR1 SEHNR, CDR2 FQNEAQ (reference sequence). Trimming took 4 bases from V and 2 from J, leaving 12 bases between them.

The CDR3 nucleotides are TGTGCCAGCAGCTTAATGGGCGGCTACGAGCAGTACTTC. Its translation: CASSLMGGYEQYF. The J gene is TRBJ2-7, the V gene TRBV7-6; D is unclear. The CDR3 has 13 amino acids. Germline V gene data show CDR1 as SGHVS and CDR2 as FNYEAQ. V was trimmed by 2 bases and J by 3 bases, leaving 8 bases between them.

The chain recombines TRBV27 with TRBJ2-1; TRBD2 might be the D (6 bases). CDR1 and CDR2 from the germline V gene are MNHEY and SMNVEV (reference sequence). V was trimmed by 6 bases and J by 7 bases, leaving 16 bases between them. This CDR3 comprises 14 residues. CDR3 sequence: CASRWGLKLNEQFF. The CDR3 DNA follows: TGTGCCAGCAGGTGGGGACTTAAGTTGAATGAGCAGTTCTTC.

This clone was seen once. The chain has TRBV5-6 and TRBJ2-1; unclear D gene. The CDR3 covers 12 residues. The V gene's germline CDR1 is SGHDT and CDR2 YYEEEE. Trimming left V 2 bases short and J 5 bases short, with 5 bases between. The CDR3 spells CASSFEHNEQFF. CDR3 coding DNA: TGTGCCAGCAGCTTTGAACACAATGAGCAGTTCTTC. The full variable domain, in which reference TRBV5-6 and TRBJ2-1 provide the parts outside the CDR3, is DAGVTQSPTHLIKTRGQQVTLRCSPKSGHDTVSWYQQALGQGPQFIFQYYEEEERQRGNFPDRFSGHQFPNYSSELNVNALLLGDSALYLCASSFEHNEQFFGPGTRLTVL.

This rearrangement joins TRBV6-6 to TRBJ1-1, with unresolved D. The CDR3 is made up of 15 amino acids. CDR1 and CDR2 from the germline V gene are MNHNY and SVGAGI (reference sequence). V lost 6 bases, J lost 0 bases, and 14 bases lay in between. CDR3 amino acids: CASSHALLMNTEAFF. Written as DNA, the CDR3 is TGTGCCAGCAGCCATGCCCTTCTTATGAACACTGAAGCTTTCTTT.

V usage is TRBV5-1 and J usage is TRBJ1-2, with D perhaps matching TRBD1 (5 bases). V was shortened by 5 bases and J by 4 bases, with 12 bases between the two germline ends. Germline V gene data show CDR1 as SGHRS and CDR2 as YFSETQ. This CDR3 is 13 amino acids long. The DNA for the CDR3 is TGCGCCAGCAGTTCGGAAGGGACCTATGGCTACACCTTC. Protein: CASSSEGTYGYTF.

The V gene is TRBV10-1, the J gene TRBJ2-3, with D tentatively TRBD1 (5 bases). V lost 3 bases and J lost 1, with 8 bases in between. The CDR3 is 14 amino acids. The germline CDR1 and CDR2 sequences are WNHNN and SYGVQD (reference sequence). Written as DNA, the CDR3 is TGCGCCAGCAGTGAACAGGTCCGCACAGATACGCAGTATTTT. Amino acids: CASSEQVRTDTQYF.

The V gene is TRBV25-1, the J gene TRBJ2-7; TRBD2 matches 7 bases. CDR3 length equals 15 residues. Germline V gene sequence: CDR1 MGHDK, CDR2 SYGVNS. J lost 3 bases, V lost 2 bases, and 7 bases had no gene match. In nucleotides, the CDR3 is TGTGCCAGCAGTGAAATGGGCCTAGCGGTCTACGAGCAGTACTTC. As protein: CASSEMGLAVYEQYF.

The CDR3 loop reads CASSLAGTVNEKLFF. The DNA of the CDR3 is TGTGCCAGCAGCTTAGCCGGGACGGTGAATGAAAAACTGTTTTTT. The chain carries TRBV7-6 and TRBJ1-4, with a tentative D call TRBD1 (5 bases). Trimming left V 0 bases short and J 5 bases short, with 10 bases between. The CDR3 runs 15 residues. CDR1 and CDR2 from the germline V gene are SGHVS and FNYEAQ.

The CDR3 loop is CASSWAASGTGELFF. The DNA for the CDR3 is TGTGCCAGCAGCTGGGCAGCCTCGGGCACCGGGGAGCTGTTTTTT. This chain links TRBV7-3 with TRBJ2-2; D is ambiguous. Germline V gives CDR1 SGHTA, CDR2 FQGTGA. The CDR3 runs to 15 residues. V gave up 4 bases and J gave up 4 bases, with 13 bases separating them.

The rearrangement uses TRBV13 and TRBJ1-1; a weak D match, TRBD1 (5 bases). Deletions cut 6 bases from V and 8 bases from J, with 13 bases between. The CDR3 contains 12 residues. Germline assignment: CDR1 PRHDT and CDR2 FYEKMQ (reference sequence). The CDR3 nucleotides are TGTGCCAGCAGTCGACAGCGGTCGGAAGCTTTCTTT. Its translation is CASSRQRSEAFF.

The gene calls are TRBV5-1 and TRBJ1-4, with 11 bases that match TRBD1. The germline CDR1 and CDR2 sequences are SGHRS and YFSETQ. The CDR3 is 14 amino acids. V lost 4 bases, J lost 7 bases, and 3 bases stayed unmatched. CDR3: CASSGQGAFEKLFF. The CDR3 DNA reads TGCGCCAGCAGCGGACAGGGGGCTTTTGAAAAACTGTTTTTT.

This sequence joins TRBV30 and TRBJ1-4; no clear D gene. V was shortened by 0 bases and J by 4 bases, with 3 bases between the two germline ends. The CDR3 spans 12 residues. Germline values: CDR1 GTSNPN, CDR2 SVGIG (reference sequence). The CDR3 DNA is TGTGCCTGGAGTGTCCATAATGAAAAACTGTTTTTT. Amino acid sequence: CAWSVHNEKLFF. Together with reference TRBV30 and TRBJ1-4, the CDR3 gives the full variable domain: SQTIHQWPATLVQPVGSPLSLECTVEGTSNPNLYWYRQAAGRGLQLLFYSVGIGQISSEVPQNLSASRPQDRQFILSSKKLLLSDSGFYLCAWSVHNEKLFFGSGTQLSVL.